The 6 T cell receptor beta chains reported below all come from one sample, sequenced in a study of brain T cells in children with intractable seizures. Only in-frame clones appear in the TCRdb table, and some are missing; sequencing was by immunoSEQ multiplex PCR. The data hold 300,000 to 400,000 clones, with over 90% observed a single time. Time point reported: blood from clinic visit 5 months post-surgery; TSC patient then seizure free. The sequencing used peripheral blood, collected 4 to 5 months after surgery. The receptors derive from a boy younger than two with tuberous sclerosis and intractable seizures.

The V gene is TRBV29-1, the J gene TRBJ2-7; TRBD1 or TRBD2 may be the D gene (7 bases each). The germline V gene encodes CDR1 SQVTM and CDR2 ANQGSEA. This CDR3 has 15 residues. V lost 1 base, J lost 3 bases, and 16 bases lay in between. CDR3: CSVEVGAGGGYEQYF. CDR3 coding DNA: TGCAGCGTTGAAGTCGGGGCAGGGGGGGGCTACGAGCAGTACTTC.

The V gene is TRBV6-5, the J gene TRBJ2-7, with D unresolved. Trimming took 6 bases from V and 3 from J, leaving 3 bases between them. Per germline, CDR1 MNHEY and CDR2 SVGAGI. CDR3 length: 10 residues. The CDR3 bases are TGTGCCAGCAGCTTCTACGAGCAGTACTTC. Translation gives CASSFYEQYF.

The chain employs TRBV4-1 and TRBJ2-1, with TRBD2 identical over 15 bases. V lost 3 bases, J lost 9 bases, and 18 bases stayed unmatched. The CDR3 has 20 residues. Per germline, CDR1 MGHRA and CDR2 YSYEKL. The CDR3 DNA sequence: TGCGCCAGCAGCCATCACAAGCGCGGGACTAGCGGGAGGACTTGGGGTGAGCAGTTCTTC. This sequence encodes CASSHHKRGTSGRTWGEQFF.

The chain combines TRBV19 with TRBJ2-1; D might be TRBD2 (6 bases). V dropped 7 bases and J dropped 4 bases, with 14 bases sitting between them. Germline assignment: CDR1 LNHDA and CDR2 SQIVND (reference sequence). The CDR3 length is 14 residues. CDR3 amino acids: CASTIGLLYNEQFF. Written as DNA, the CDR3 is TGTGCCAGTACGATTGGACTACTGTACAATGAGCAGTTCTTC.

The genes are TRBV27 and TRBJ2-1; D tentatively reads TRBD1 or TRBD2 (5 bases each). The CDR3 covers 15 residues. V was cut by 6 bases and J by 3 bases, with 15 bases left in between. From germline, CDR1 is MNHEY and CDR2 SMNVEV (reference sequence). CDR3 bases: TGTGCCAGCAGCTACTCGGGGCCCGTCTACAATGAGCAGTTCTTC. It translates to CASSYSGPVYNEQFF.

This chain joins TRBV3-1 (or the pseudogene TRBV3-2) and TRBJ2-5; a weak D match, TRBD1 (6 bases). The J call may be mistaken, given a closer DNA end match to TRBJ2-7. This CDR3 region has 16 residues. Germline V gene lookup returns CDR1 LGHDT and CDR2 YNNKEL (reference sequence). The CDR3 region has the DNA TGTGCCAGCAGCCAAGTGAGGACGGACAGCGACTACGAGCAGTACTTC. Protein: CASSQVRTDSDYEQYF.